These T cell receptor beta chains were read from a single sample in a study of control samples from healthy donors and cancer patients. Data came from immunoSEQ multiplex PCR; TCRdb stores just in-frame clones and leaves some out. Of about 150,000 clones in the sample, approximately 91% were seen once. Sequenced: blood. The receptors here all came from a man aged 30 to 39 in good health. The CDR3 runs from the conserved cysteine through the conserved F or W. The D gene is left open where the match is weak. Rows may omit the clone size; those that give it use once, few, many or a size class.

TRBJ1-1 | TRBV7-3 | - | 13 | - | TGTGCCAGCAGCATAACAGTGAACACTGAAGCTTTCTTT | CASSITVNTEAFF
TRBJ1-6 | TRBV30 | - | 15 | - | TGTGCCTGGAGTGTAGCCGGACAGTATAATTCACCCCTCCACTTT | CAWSVAGQYNSPLHF
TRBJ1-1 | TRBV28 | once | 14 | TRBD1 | TGTGCCAGCAGTCGGAGGACAGGGAGGGCTGAAGCTTTCTTT | CASSRRTGRAEAFF
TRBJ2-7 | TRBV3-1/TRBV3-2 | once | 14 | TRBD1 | TGTGCCAGCAGCCCGGGGACAGGGGCCCACGAGCAGTACTTC | CASSPGTGAHEQYF
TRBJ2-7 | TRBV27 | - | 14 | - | TGTGCCAGCAGCCCGGGACTGCTTTTTTACGAGCAGTACTTC | CASSPGLLFYEQYF
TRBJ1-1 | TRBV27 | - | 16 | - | TGTGCCAGCAGTTTGATCTCCCCAACGGACGGGAGAGGAGCTTTCTTT | CASSLISPTDGRGAFF
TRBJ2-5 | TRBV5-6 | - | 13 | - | TGTGCCAGCAGCTTGGTGGTGGAAGAGACCCAGTACTTC | CASSLVVEETQYF
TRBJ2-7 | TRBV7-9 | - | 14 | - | TGTGCCAGCAGCTTAATTCCGGGCTCCTACGAGCAGTACTTC | CASSLIPGSYEQYF
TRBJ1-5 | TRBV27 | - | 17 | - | TGTGCCAGCAGTCCGCCCGGTTTCGGAGGATCAAATCAGCCCCAGCATTTT | CASSPPGFGGSNQPQHF
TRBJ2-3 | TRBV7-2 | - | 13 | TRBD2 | TGTGCCAGCAGTCCTAGCGGGGGGGATACGCAGTATTTT | CASSPSGGDTQYF
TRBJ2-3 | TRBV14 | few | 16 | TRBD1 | TGTGCCAGCAGCCTGACAGGGGGCGCGGGGACAGATACGCAGTATTTT | CASSLTGGAGTDTQYF
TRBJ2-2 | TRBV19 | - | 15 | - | TGTGCCAGTAGTACCACAGGTGTGAGTACCGGGGAGCTGTTTTTT | CASSTTGVSTGELFF
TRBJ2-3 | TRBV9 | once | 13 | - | TGTGCCAGCAGCGTAGGGAGCTCAGATACGCAGTATTTT | CASSVGSSDTQYF
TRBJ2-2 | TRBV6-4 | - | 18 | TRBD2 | TGTGCCAGCAGTCGGACTAGCGGGGGAGCAGGGAACACCGGGGAGCTGTTTTTT | CASSRTSGGAGNTGELFF
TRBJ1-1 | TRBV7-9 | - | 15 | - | TGTGCCAGCAGCGTCCCCGGGATTCGGGGGACTGAAGCTTTCTTT | CASSVPGIRGTEAFF
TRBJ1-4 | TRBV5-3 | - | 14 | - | TGTGCCAGAAGCTGGGGGACGCAGAATGAAAAACTGTTTTTT | CARSWGTQNEKLFF
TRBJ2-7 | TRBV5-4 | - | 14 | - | TGTGCCAGCAGCTCCCCGGCCAGGGGCTACGAGCAGTACTTC | CASSSPARGYEQYF
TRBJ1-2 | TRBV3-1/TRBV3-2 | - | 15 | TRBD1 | TGTGCCAGCAGCCCACGGACAGGGGGAAACTATGGCTACACCTTC | CASSPRTGGNYGYTF
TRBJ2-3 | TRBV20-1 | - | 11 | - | TGCAGTGCAATCTCCGGAGGTACGCAGTATTTT | CSAISGGTQYF
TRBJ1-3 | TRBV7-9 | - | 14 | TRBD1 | TGTGCCAGCAGCTTGACAGGGGGCGGAAACACCATATATTTT | CASSLTGGGNTIYF
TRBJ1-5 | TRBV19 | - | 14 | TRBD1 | TGTGCCAGTACCGCGACAGGGATCAATCAGCCCCAGCATTTT | CASTATGINQPQHF
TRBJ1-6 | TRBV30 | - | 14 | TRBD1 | TGTGCCTGGAGTGCAGGACAGGGCAATTCACCCCTCCACTTT | CAWSAGQGNSPLHF
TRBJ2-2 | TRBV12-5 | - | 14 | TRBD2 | TGTGCTAGTGGTCCGGGACTAAACACCGGGGAGCTGTTTTTT | CASGPGLNTGELFF
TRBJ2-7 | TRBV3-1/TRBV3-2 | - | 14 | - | TGTGCCAGCAGCCCCGGGACAAAAAACTACGAGCAGTACTTC | CASSPGTKNYEQYF
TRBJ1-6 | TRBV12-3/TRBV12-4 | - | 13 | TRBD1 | TGTGCCAGCAGTTGGACAGGATCTTCACCCCTCCACTTT | CASSWTGSSPLHF
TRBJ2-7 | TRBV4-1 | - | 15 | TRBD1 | TGCGCCAGCAGCCACCGGACAGGGGCGGTCTACGAGCAGTACTTC | CASSHRTGAVYEQYF
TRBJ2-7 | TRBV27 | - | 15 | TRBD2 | TGTGCCAGCAGTTTATTGAGCGGGGGCCCCTACGAGCAGTACTTC | CASSLLSGGPYEQYF
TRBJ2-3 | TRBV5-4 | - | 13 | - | TGTGCCAGCAGCTTGTTAGGATTAGATACGCAGTATTTT | CASSLLGLDTQYF
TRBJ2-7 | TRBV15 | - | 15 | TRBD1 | TGTGCCACCAGCAGAGGTGGGGACAGGCCCTACGAGCAGTACTTC | CATSRGGDRPYEQYF
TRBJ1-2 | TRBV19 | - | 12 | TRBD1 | TGTGCCAGTAGTCTGACAGGGGTAGGCTACACCTTC | CASSLTGVGYTF
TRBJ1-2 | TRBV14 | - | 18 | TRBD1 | TGTGCCAGCAGCCAAGCCCCGGGACAGGGGCCCTATTTAGATGGCTACACCTTC | CASSQAPGQGPYLDGYTF
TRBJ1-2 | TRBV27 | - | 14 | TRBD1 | TGTGCCAGCAGTTTATCGTCAGGGGGCTATGGCTACACCTTC | CASSLSSGGYGYTF
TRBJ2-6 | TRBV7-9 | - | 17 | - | TGTGCCAGCAGCTTAGCGGAGGGTGGGGCTGGGGCCAACGTCCTGACTTTC | CASSLAEGGAGANVLTF
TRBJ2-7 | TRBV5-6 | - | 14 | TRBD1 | TGTGCCAGCAGCTCGGGGACAGGGAACCACGAGCAGTACTTC | CASSSGTGNHEQYF
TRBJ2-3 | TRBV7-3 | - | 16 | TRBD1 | TGTGCCAGCAGCTTAGGGTCGGGACAGGGGTGGGATACGCAGTATTTT | CASSLGSGQGWDTQYF
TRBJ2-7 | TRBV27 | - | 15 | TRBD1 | TGTGCCAGCAGTTTATTTAGTTATACGGGACAGACTCTGTACTTC | CASSLFSYTGQTLYF
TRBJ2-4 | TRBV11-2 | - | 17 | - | TGTGCCAGCAGCAAAGGGGGGGTACAGATAGCCAAAAACATTCAGTACTTC | CASSKGGVQIAKNIQYF
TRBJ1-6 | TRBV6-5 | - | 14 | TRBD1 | TGTGCCAGCGACTCCGCCAGGGGGGATTCACCCCTCCACTTT | CASDSARGDSPLHF
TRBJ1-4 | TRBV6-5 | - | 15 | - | TGTGCCAGCAAAAGGGGGGCGGGAACTAATGAAAAACTGTTTTTT | CASKRGAGTNEKLFF
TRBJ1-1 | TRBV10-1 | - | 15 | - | TGCGCCAGCAGTGAGGCCCGGGGGGGGAACACTGAAGCTTTCTTT | CASSEARGGNTEAFF
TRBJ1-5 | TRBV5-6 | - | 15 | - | TGTGCCAGCAGCTCGACCTTGGGACGCGATCAGCCCCAGCATTTT | CASSSTLGRDQPQHF
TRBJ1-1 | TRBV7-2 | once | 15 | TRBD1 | TGTGCCAGCAGCTTAGTAGGGACAGAGAACACTGAAGCTTTCTTT | CASSLVGTENTEAFF
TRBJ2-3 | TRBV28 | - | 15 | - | TGTGCCAGCAGTTGGGGGGCAGACAGCACAGATACGCAGTATTTT | CASSWGADSTDTQYF
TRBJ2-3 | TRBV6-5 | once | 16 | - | TGTGCCAGCAGTTACTCTTTGGCGGCAGCCACAGATACGCAGTATTTT | CASSYSLAAATDTQYF
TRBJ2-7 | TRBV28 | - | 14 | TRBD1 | TGTGCCAGTGCTTCGGGACAGGCAGCCTACGAGCAGTACTTC | CASASGQAAYEQYF
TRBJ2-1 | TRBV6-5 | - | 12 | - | TGTGCCAGCAGTTCAGCCTACAATGAGCAGTTCTTC | CASSSAYNEQFF
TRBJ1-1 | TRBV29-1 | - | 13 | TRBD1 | TGCAGCTCCCGGGGACAGCTGAACACTGAAGCTTTCTTT | CSSRGQLNTEAFF
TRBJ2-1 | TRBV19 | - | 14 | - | TGTGCCAGTAGGAGGGGGGGCTCCTACAATGAGCAGTTCTTC | CASRRGGSYNEQFF
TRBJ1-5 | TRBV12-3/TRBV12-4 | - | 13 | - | TGTGCCAGCAGTTTGGGAAGCAATCAGCCCCAGCATTTT | CASSLGSNQPQHF
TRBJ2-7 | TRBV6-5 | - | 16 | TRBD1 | TGTGCCAGCAGTTTAACCGGGACAGGGTCAACCTACGAGCAGTACTTC | CASSLTGTGSTYEQYF
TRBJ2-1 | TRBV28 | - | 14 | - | TGTGCCAGCAGTTTAAGGGATTGGGGCAATGAGCAGTTCTTC | CASSLRDWGNEQFF
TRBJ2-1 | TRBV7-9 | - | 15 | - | TGTGCCAGCAGCTTAGTGAGCGGCCCCTACAATGAGCAGTTCTTC | CASSLVSGPYNEQFF
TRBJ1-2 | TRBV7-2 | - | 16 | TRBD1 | TGTGCCAGCAGCTTAGGGGAGGCGTGGACAGGGGATGGCTACACCTTC | CASSLGEAWTGDGYTF